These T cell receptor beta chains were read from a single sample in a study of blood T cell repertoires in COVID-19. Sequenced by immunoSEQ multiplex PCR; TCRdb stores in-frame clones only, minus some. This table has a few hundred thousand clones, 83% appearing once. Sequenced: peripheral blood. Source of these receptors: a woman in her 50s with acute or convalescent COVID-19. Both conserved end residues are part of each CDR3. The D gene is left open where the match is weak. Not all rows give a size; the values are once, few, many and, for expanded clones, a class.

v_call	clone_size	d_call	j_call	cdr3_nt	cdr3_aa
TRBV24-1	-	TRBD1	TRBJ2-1	TGTGCCACCAGTCGACAGGGGAACCACAATGAGCAGTTCTTC	CATSRQGNHNEQFF
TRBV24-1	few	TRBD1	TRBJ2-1	TGTGCCACCAGTGCCGGGGGACAGGGAATCTACAATGAGCAGTTCTTC	CATSAGGQGIYNEQFF
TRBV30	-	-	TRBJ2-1	TGTGCCTGGAGTTTATCCGGGACTTCGCAGTTCTTC	CAWSLSGTSQFF
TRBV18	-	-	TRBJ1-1	TGTGCCAGCTCACCAATAGGGGGCACTGAAGCTTTCTTT	CASSPIGGTEAFF
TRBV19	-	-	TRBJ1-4	TGTGCCAGTAGTCCCCGAGCGGACGAAAAACTGTTTTTT	CASSPRADEKLFF
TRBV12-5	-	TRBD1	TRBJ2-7	TGTGCTAGTGGCGCCGGGACAGGGTCGTTCGAGCAGTACTTC	CASGAGTGSFEQYF
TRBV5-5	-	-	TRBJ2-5	TGTGCCAGCAGACTCCAAGAGACCCAGTACTTC	CASRLQETQYF
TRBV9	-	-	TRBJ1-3	TGTGCCAGCAGCGTAGAGGGAGGGTTTGCTGGAAACACCATATATTTT	CASSVEGGFAGNTIYF
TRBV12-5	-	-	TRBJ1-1	TGTGCTAGTGGTTTGGATCAAGAGTTGAACACTGAAGCTTTCTTT	CASGLDQELNTEAFF
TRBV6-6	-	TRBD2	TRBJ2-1	TGTGCCAGCAGGATCATAGCGGGGGCCTACAATGAGCAGTTCTTC	CASRIIAGAYNEQFF
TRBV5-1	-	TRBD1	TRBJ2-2	TGCGCCAGCACCCTTCGACAGGGCACCGGGGAGCTGTTTTTT	CASTLRQGTGELFF
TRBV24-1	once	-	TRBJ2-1	TGTGCCACCAGTGACGGATCGTGGGGGGATGAGCAGTTCTTC	CATSDGSWGDEQFF
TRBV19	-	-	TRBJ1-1	TGTGCCACTGCCCCTTACAGTCAGGGGGAAGCTTTCTTT	CATAPYSQGEAFF
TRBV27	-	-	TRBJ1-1	TGTGCCAGCAGTTTGAGAGGGATCGACACTGAAGCTTTCTTT	CASSLRGIDTEAFF
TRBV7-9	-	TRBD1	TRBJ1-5	TGTGCCAGCAGTACAGGGGACCAGCCCCAGCATTTT	CASSTGDQPQHF
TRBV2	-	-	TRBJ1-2	TGTGCCAGCCTCGGGGGGCACACTAACTATGGCTACACCTTC	CASLGGHTNYGYTF
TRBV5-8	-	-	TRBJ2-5	TGTGCCAGCCCAGGAGAGACCCAGTACTTC	CASPGETQYF
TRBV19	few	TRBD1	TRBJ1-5	TGTGCCAGTAGTTCTAAAACCGGACAGGGAGAACAGCCCCAGCATTTT	CASSSKTGQGEQPQHF
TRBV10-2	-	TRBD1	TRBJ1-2	TGCGCCAGCAGTGGGGACAGGGTTTTCCCTTACACCTTC	CASSGDRVFPYTF
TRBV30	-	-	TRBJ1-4	TGTGCCTGGACCCGAGAAGAGGTTAAGGATGAAAAACTGTTTTTT	CAWTREEVKDEKLFF
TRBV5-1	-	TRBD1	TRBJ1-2	TGCGCCAGCAGCTCGACAGGGCGTATGGACTATGGCTACACCTTC	CASSSTGRMDYGYTF
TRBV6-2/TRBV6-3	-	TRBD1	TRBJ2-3	TGTGCCAGCACCCCTACCTCGGGACAGGGTGAAGGTACGCAGTATTTT	CASTPTSGQGEGTQYF
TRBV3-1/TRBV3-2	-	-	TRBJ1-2	TGTGCCAGCAGCCACTCGTTTTCCCCGTATGGCTACACCTTC	CASSHSFSPYGYTF
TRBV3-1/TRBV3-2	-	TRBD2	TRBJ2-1	TGTGCCAGCAGCCAAGTGAGGGTAGCGGGAGCGGGTGAGCAGTTCTTC	CASSQVRVAGAGEQFF
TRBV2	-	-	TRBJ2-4	TGTGCCAGCAGTGAAGACAGGAAAGGGGCCAAAAACATTCAGTACTTC	CASSEDRKGAKNIQYF
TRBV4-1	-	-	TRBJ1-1	TGCGCCAGCAGCCAAGAAGCCTCGAAAGCTTTCTTT	CASSQEASKAFF
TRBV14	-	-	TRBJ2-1	TGTGCCAGCAGCCATCCCCGGGGGGCTCCGGGGTACAATGAGCAGTTCTTC	CASSHPRGAPGYNEQFF
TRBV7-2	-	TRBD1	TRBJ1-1	TGTGCCAGCAGTTATTCCGGGACAGGGCTCACTGAAGCTTTCTTT	CASSYSGTGLTEAFF
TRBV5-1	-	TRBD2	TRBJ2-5	TGCGCCAGCAGCCTAGGAGCGGGAGAAGGGGAGACCCAGTACTTC	CASSLGAGEGETQYF
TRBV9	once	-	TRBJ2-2	TGTGCCAGCAGCGACAAGAACACCGGGGAGCTGTTTTTT	CASSDKNTGELFF
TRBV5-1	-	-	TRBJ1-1	TGCGCCAGCAGCCGCCTTCAGGTGGACACTGAAGCTTTCTTT	CASSRLQVDTEAFF
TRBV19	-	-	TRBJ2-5	TGTGCCAGTAGTATAGATTCCGGTCCGGAGACCCAGTACTTC	CASSIDSGPETQYF
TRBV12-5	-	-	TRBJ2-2	TGTGCTAGTGGTAAACTCACCGGGGAGCTGTTTTTT	CASGKLTGELFF
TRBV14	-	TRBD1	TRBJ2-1	TGTGCCAGCAGCCAACCATGGACAGGGTATAGGAATGAGCAGTTCTTC	CASSQPWTGYRNEQFF
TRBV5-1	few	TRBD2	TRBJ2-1	TGCGCCAGCAGCTTTCCGACGCAGAATAGCGGGAGTCATAACAATGAGCAGTTCTTC	CASSFPTQNSGSHNNEQFF
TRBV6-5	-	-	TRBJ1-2	TGTGCCAGCAGGGGCCCCTCGACAGGACCCTATGGCTACACCTTC	CASRGPSTGPYGYTF
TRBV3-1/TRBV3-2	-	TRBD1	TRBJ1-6	TGTGCCAGCAGCCAAGGAGGGACAGGGACTTCACCCCTCCACTTT	CASSQGGTGTSPLHF